The 23 T cell receptor beta chains in this list originate from one sample, sequenced in a study of blood T cell repertoires in COVID-19. Assay: immunoSEQ multiplex PCR; the TCRdb copy retains only in-frame clones and omits some. The table has around 160,000 clones, roughly four fifths seen once; the top ten hold approximately 14%. The sequenced sample was peripheral blood. These TCRs come from a human donor with acute or convalescent COVID-19. The donor label of this sample is uncertain.

This chain uses TRBV6-1 with TRBJ1-2; tentatively, D is TRBD1 (6 bases). V lost 0 bases and J lost 6, with 11 bases in between. Germline loops: CDR1 MNHNS, CDR2 SASEGT. This CDR3 is built from 14 residues. CDR3 sequence reads: CASSEAGQGNGYTF. CDR3 DNA sequence: TGTGCCAGCAGTGAAGCAGGGCAGGGGAATGGCTACACCTTC.

This chain joins TRBV6-7 and TRBJ1-2, with D uncertain. TRBV6-7 counts as an open reading frame of uncertain function. The CDR3 consists of 15 residues. V was shortened by 3 bases and J by 8 bases, with 19 bases between the two germline ends. CDR3 sequence (DNA): TGTGCCAGCAGTTATGCCTCAACCCCAAACGGGGGCTACACCTTC. Protein product: CASSYASTPNGGYTF.

This sequence joins TRBV29-1 and TRBJ2-1; D not certain. The CDR3 is 10 amino acids. V gave up 4 bases and J gave up 4 bases, with 2 bases separating them. CDR1 and CDR2 from the germline V gene are SQVTM and ANQGSEA. The CDR3 DNA reads as TGCAGCGTTGTATACAATGAGCAGTTCTTC. This codes for CSVVYNEQFF.

This chain connects TRBV7-2 to TRBJ1-1; D call uncertain. Between the trimmed V and J ends, which lost 0 bases and 1 base, there was a span of 9 bases. The CDR3 runs to 15 residues. Germline V CDR1 and CDR2: SGHTA, FQGNSA. The CDR3 sequence is CASSLASGWNTEAFF. CDR3 nucleotides: TGTGCCAGCAGCTTAGCGTCCGGGTGGAACACTGAAGCTTTCTTT.

This chain uses TRBV19 with TRBJ2-5; D gene unclear. The germline gives CDR1 LNHDA, CDR2 SQIVND (reference sequence). This CDR3 is built from 12 residues. V dropped 6 bases and J dropped 1 base, with 6 bases sitting between them. The CDR3 DNA sequence: TGTGCCAGTAGGCGACTCCAAGAGACCCAGTACTTC. Translated: CASRRLQETQYF.

The table lists this clone with many counts. This chain's CDR3 is CASSPVYEQYF. DNA for the CDR3: TGTGCCAGCAGTCCCGTCTACGAGCAGTACTTC. The J gene is TRBJ2-7, the V gene TRBV6-5; D gene unclear. Between the trimmed V and J ends, which lost 5 bases and 3 bases, there was a span of 5 bases. The CDR3 totals 11 residues. Germline V gene data show CDR1 as MNHEY and CDR2 as SVGAGI.

The rearrangement joins TRBV2 to TRBJ2-2; 7 nucleotides match TRBD1. Trimming at V came to 6 bases and at J to 4 bases, leaving 11 bases not matched to a gene. Germline V gene lookup returns CDR1 SNHLY and CDR2 FYNNEI. There are 16 residues in the CDR3. CDR3 sequence (DNA): TGTGCCAGCAGCGAACCGACAGGGAAGGTCACCGGGGAGCTGTTTTTT. Translated: CASSEPTGKVTGELFF.

The chain recombines TRBV15 with TRBJ2-5; 9 bases align to TRBD1. Looked up from germline, CDR1 is LNHNV and CDR2 is YYDKDF (reference sequence). The CDR3 sequence is 14 residues long. The V and J ends lost 1 base and 4 bases, in that order; junction bases with no gene match: 1. The chain's CDR3 is CATSRGQGGETQYF. The CDR3 nucleotides are TGTGCCACCAGCAGAGGACAGGGGGGAGAGACCCAGTACTTC.

The chain is built from TRBV14 and TRBJ2-5; TRBD2 aligns across 7 bases. In germline, CDR1 is SGHDN, CDR2 FVKESK. With V trimmed by 0 bases and J by 4 bases, 8 bases remained unmatched. The CDR3 covers 16 residues. The CDR3 protein is CASSQDLTWGGETQYF. As DNA, the CDR3 is TGTGCCAGCAGCCAAGATCTAACTTGGGGGGGAGAGACCCAGTACTTC.

The CDR3 here is CASSPTDRKETQYF. CDR3 DNA: TGTGCCAGCTCACCCACAGACAGAAAAGAGACCCAGTACTTC. The chain employs TRBV18 and TRBJ2-5, with a possible D match to TRBD1 (5 bases). Deletions cut 3 bases from V and 3 bases from J, with 11 bases between. The CDR3 contains 14 residues. Germline values: CDR1 KGHSH, CDR2 LQKENI.

The chain carries TRBV13 and TRBJ1-2; TRBD1 is a possible D gene (5 bases). The V gene lost 2 bases and the J gene lost 2 bases, with 12 bases spanning the gap. Germline CDR1 is PRHDT and CDR2 is FYEKMQ (reference sequence). The CDR3 length is 15 residues. CDR3 in amino acids: CASSLSVRANYGYTF. CDR3 DNA sequence: TGTGCCAGCAGCTTAAGCGTCAGGGCGAACTATGGCTACACCTTC.

V usage is TRBV30 and J usage is TRBJ1-5; TRBD1 matches at 8 bases. This CDR3 is built from 15 residues. V gave up 1 base and J gave up 3 bases; unmatched junction bases: 5. Germline V gives CDR1 GTSNPN, CDR2 SVGIG (reference sequence). CDR3 region: CAWSGGTGNNQPQHF. The CDR3 DNA sequence: TGTGCCTGGAGTGGTGGGACAGGAAACAATCAGCCCCAGCATTTT.

CDR3: CASSIGAGDQETQYF. The CDR3 DNA sequence: TGTGCCAGTAGTATTGGGGCAGGGGACCAAGAGACCCAGTACTTC. The chain recombines TRBV19 with TRBJ2-5; D is perhaps TRBD1 (6 bases). The germline CDR1 and CDR2 sequences are LNHDA and SQIVND (reference sequence). CDR3 length equals 15 residues. V lost 3 bases and J lost 0, with 11 bases in between.

This sequence joins TRBV7-2 and TRBJ2-5; 12 bases are shared with TRBD2. The CDR3 has 15 amino acids. Germline V gene lookup returns CDR1 SGHTA and CDR2 FQGNSA. Trimming took 2 bases from V and 2 from J; bases not matched to a gene: 0. The CDR3 loop reads CASSLLAGGQETQYF. The DNA of the CDR3 is TGTGCCAGCAGCTTACTAGCGGGGGGGCAAGAGACCCAGTACTTC.

The chain links TRBV19 to TRBJ1-4; no clear D. The V end was cut by 1 base, the J end by 3 bases, with 9 bases between. The CDR3 runs 15 residues. Germline V gene lookup returns CDR1 LNHDA and CDR2 SQIVND (reference sequence). The CDR3 sequence: CASSIGRSPNEKLFF. The CDR3 DNA sequence: TGTGCCAGTAGTATAGGCAGGTCCCCTAATGAAAAACTGTTTTTT.

This rearrangement joins TRBV30 to TRBJ1-5; 7 bases agree with TRBD1. Trimming at V came to 5 bases and at J to 5 bases, leaving 6 bases not matched to a gene. The CDR3 extends over 13 amino acids. Germline V gene lookup returns CDR1 GTSNPN and CDR2 SVGIG (reference sequence). The CDR3: CAWQTGTDQPQHF. The CDR3 DNA follows: TGTGCCTGGCAGACAGGGACGGATCAGCCCCAGCATTTT.

This chain links TRBV2 with TRBJ1-2, with D tentatively TRBD1 (6 bases). V was trimmed by 6 bases and J by 6 bases, leaving 14 bases between them. CDR1 SNHLY and CDR2 FYNNEI come from the germline V gene. The CDR3 length is 13 residues. The chain's CDR3 is CASRNRELDGYTF. The CDR3 DNA sequence: TGTGCCAGCAGAAACAGGGAATTGGATGGCTACACCTTC. The full variable domain, its missing parts supplied by reference TRBV2 and TRBJ1-2, is EPEVTQTPSHQVTQMGQEVILRCVPISNHLYFYWYRQILGQKVEFLVSFYNNEISEKSEIFDDQFSVERPDGSNFTLKIRSTKLEDSAMYFCASRNRELDGYTFGSGTRLTVV.

This chain connects TRBV19 to TRBJ1-5; 8 nucleotides agree with TRBD1. The germline CDR1 and CDR2 sequences are LNHDA and SQIVND (reference sequence). V was clipped by 7 bases and J by 1 base; unmatched bases: 6. This CDR3 comprises 15 residues. The CDR3 sequence is CASTLTGVSNQPQHF. The CDR3 DNA is TGTGCCAGTACTCTGACAGGGGTAAGCAATCAGCCCCAGCATTTT.

This chain links TRBV5-6 with TRBJ1-6; D may be TRBD1 (5 bases). The CDR3 consists of 16 residues. Germline CDR1 and CDR2: SGHDT and YYEEEE. Trimming removed 3 bases from V and 8 bases from J, with 18 bases in between. The CDR3 DNA reads as TGTGCCAGCAGCTCGTTACAGGAGCCGGGGGATTCACCCCTCCACTTT. This encodes CASSSLQEPGDSPLHF. Together with reference TRBV5-6 and TRBJ1-6, the CDR3 gives the full variable domain: DAGVTQSPTHLIKTRGQQVTLRCSPKSGHDTVSWYQQALGQGPQFIFQYYEEEERQRGNFPDRFSGHQFPNYSSELNVNALLLGDSALYLCASSSLQEPGDSPLHFGNGTRLTVT.

The CDR3 nucleotides are TGTGCCAGCAGCTACTTGCCGGGACTAGCGGGGTACCAAGAGACCCAGTACTTC. Amino acids: CASSYLPGLAGYQETQYF. The V call is TRBV11-2, the J call TRBJ2-5; TRBD2 matches 13 bases. This CDR3 spans 18 amino acids. V was clipped by 4 bases and J by 0 bases; unmatched bases: 8. Germline V gene sequence: CDR1 SGHAT, CDR2 FQNNGV.

This rearrangement joins TRBV2 to TRBJ2-4, with TRBD1 identical over 10 bases. The CDR3 has 16 residues. V shed 6 bases and J 4 bases; nucleotides not matched to a gene: 9. Germline V CDR1 and CDR2: SNHLY, FYNNEI. CDR3 sequence (DNA): TGTGCCAGCAGCCAAGGACAGGGGGGTGGGAAAAACATTCAGTACTTC. Translated, it gives CASSQGQGGGKNIQYF.

This clone was recorded only once. The V gene is TRBV3-1 (or the pseudogene TRBV3-2), the J gene TRBJ1-2; D is possibly TRBD1 (5 bases). Deletions cut 3 bases from V and 5 bases from J, with 10 bases between. The CDR3 sequence is 13 residues long. Germline V CDR1 and CDR2: LGHDT, YNNKEL (reference sequence). CDR3 amino acids: CASSHLEGYGYTF. CDR3 in DNA: TGTGCCAGCAGCCACTTGGAGGGGTATGGCTACACCTTC.

The V gene is TRBV2, the J gene TRBJ1-1, with 7 bases aligning to TRBD1. The V gene end was trimmed by 4 bases and the J gene end by 4 bases; junction bases not matched to a gene: 6. This CDR3 is 14 amino acids long. In germline, CDR1 is SNHLY, CDR2 FYNNEI. In DNA, the CDR3 is TGTGCCAGCAGTGTTCAGGGGGAGGTCACTGAAGCTTTCTTT. Its translation is CASSVQGEVTEAFF.